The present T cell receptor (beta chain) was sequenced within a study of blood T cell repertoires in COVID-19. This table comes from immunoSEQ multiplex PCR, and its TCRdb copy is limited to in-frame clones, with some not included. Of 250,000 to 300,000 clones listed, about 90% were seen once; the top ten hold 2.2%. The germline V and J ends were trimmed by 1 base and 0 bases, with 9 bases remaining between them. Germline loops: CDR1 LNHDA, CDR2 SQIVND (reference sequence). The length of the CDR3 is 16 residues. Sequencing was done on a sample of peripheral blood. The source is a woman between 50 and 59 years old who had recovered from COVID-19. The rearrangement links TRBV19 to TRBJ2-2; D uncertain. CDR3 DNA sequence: TGTGCCAGTAGTATAGCCGAGGTGACGAACACCGGGGAGCTGTTTTTT. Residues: CASSIAEVTNTGELFF.